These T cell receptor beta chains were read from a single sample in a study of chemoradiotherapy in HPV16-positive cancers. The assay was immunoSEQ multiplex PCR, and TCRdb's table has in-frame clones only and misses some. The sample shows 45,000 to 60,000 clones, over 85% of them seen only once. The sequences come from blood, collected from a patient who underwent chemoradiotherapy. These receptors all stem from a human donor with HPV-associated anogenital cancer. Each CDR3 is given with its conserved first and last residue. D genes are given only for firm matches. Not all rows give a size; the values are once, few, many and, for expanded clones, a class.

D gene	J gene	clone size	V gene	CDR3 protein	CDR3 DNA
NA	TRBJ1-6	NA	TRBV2	CASSDVAGASPLHF	TGTGCCAGCAGTGATGTAGCAGGGGCTTCACCCCTCCACTTT
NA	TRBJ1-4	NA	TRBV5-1	CASSLGGRSNEKLFF	TGCGCCAGCAGCTTGGGGGGACGGTCTAATGAAAAACTGTTTTTT
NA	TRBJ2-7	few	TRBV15	CATSRVVSYEQYF	TGTGCCACCAGCAGAGTAGTATCCTACGAGCAGTACTTC
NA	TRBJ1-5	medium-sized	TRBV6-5	CASSYSGQLGEPQHF	TGTGCCAGCAGTTACTCAGGCCAGCTAGGGGAGCCCCAGCATTTT
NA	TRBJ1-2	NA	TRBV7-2	CASSLDGWDYGYTF	TGTGCCAGCAGCTTGGATGGATGGGACTATGGCTACACCTTC
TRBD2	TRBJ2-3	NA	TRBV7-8	CASSLASSGELSSTDTQYF	TGTGCCAGCAGCTTAGCGAGTAGCGGGGAACTTTCTAGCACAGATACGCAGTATTTT
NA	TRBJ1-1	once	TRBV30	CAWGMGTEAFF	TGTGCCTGGGGGATGGGGACTGAAGCTTTCTTT
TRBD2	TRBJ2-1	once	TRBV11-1	CASSTREVSYNEQFF	TGTGCCAGCAGCACCCGGGAGGTATCCTACAATGAGCAGTTCTTC
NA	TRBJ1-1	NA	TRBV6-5	CASSTRPWMNTEAFF	TGTGCCAGCAGTACAAGACCTTGGATGAACACTGAAGCTTTCTTT
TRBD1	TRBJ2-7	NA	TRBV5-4	CASSLGTGVSYEQYF	TGTGCCAGCAGCTTGGGGACAGGGGTCTCCTACGAGCAGTACTTC
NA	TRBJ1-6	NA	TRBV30	CAWSGEAGGNNSPLHF	TGTGCCTGGAGTGGAGAAGCGGGGGGCAATAATTCACCCCTCCACTTT
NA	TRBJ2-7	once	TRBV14	CASSQDLGSEQYF	TGTGCCAGCAGCCAAGATTTGGGATCCGAGCAGTACTTC
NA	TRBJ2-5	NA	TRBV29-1	CSVALEETQYF	TGCAGCGTTGCCCTCGAGGAGACCCAGTACTTC
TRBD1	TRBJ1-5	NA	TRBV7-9	CASSLQGTQHF	TGTGCCAGCAGCCTACAGGGGACGCAGCATTTT
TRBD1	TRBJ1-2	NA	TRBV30	CAWSPRDRGGYGYTF	TGTGCCTGGAGTCCGCGGGACAGGGGGGGCTATGGCTACACCTTC